A selection of T cell receptor beta chains follows, all from one sample in a study of T cell responses to AZD1222 COVID-19 vaccine. Sequencing was performed with immunoSEQ multiplex PCR; in TCRdb, only in-frame clones are kept and a portion is missing. The sample includes more than 150,000 clones, 94% of them seen just once. The specimen was peripheral blood, collected 28 days after the second AZD1222 dose. The receptors stem from an adult who received the AZD1222 COVID-19 vaccine. Each CDR3 is given with its conserved first and last residue. The order of the fields is CDR3 length, V gene, D gene, J gene, clone size, CDR3 protein, CDR3 DNA. The D gene is left open where the match is weak. Clone size is stated in some rows and not others, as once, few, many or a class when expanded.

length: 19; V: TRBV5-1; D: TRBD1; J: TRBJ1-5; size: NA; CDR3: CASSLDKGQPIGATQPQHF; DNA: TGCGCCAGCAGCTTGGACAAGGGACAGCCCATAGGGGCGACTCAGCCCCAGCATTTT
length: 17; V: TRBV28; D: NA; J: TRBJ1-1; size: NA; CDR3: CASSLELKPRENTEAFF; DNA: TGTGCCAGCAGTCTTGAGCTTAAGCCGAGGGAGAACACTGAAGCTTTCTTT
length: 15; V: TRBV6-5; D: TRBD1; J: TRBJ2-7; size: NA; CDR3: CASSSEGTGAYEQYF; DNA: TGTGCCAGCAGTTCCGAGGGGACAGGGGCCTACGAGCAGTACTTC
length: 17; V: TRBV5-1; D: TRBD1; J: TRBJ2-2; size: NA; CDR3: CASSLGVTGGYTGELFF; DNA: TGCGCCAGCAGCTTGGGTGTTACAGGGGGCTACACCGGGGAGCTGTTTTTT
length: 17; V: TRBV15; D: TRBD1; J: TRBJ1-1; size: NA; CDR3: CATSRPDRARVNTEAFF; DNA: TGTGCCACCAGCAGACCGGACAGGGCTAGAGTGAACACTGAAGCTTTCTTT
length: 16; V: TRBV19; D: NA; J: TRBJ1-1; size: few; CDR3: CASSLAILVEGTEAFF; DNA: TGTGCCAGTAGTCTAGCAATCCTCGTAGAAGGGACTGAAGCTTTCTTT
length: 14; V: TRBV3-1/TRBV3-2; D: NA; J: TRBJ1-4; size: NA; CDR3: CASSRDTITEKLFF; DNA: TGTGCCAGCAGCCGGGACACGATTACCGAAAAACTGTTTTTT
length: 16; V: TRBV7-8; D: NA; J: TRBJ2-7; size: NA; CDR3: CASSLAPGELVYEQYF; DNA: TGTGCCAGCAGCTTAGCGCCGGGGGAGCTGGTCTACGAGCAGTACTTC
length: 18; V: TRBV5-1; D: NA; J: TRBJ2-2; size: once; CDR3: CASSLLPGTPTGAGELFF; DNA: TGCGCCAGCAGCTTGCTACCCGGGACTCCCACGGGGGCCGGGGAGCTGTTTTTT
length: 16; V: TRBV9; D: TRBD1; J: TRBJ2-1; size: NA; CDR3: CASSVGRQGLLHEQFF; DNA: TGTGCCAGCAGCGTAGGTAGACAGGGGTTACTCCATGAGCAGTTCTTC
length: 14; V: TRBV6-4; D: NA; J: TRBJ1-1; size: NA; CDR3: CASRRYLDEGLAFF; DNA: TGTGCCAGCAGGCGATACTTGGACGAGGGCCTTGCTTTCTTT
length: 15; V: TRBV14; D: NA; J: TRBJ1-2; size: NA; CDR3: CASSRRRGGLIGYTF; DNA: TGTGCCAGCAGCCGACGACGGGGGGGACTCATTGGCTACACCTTC
length: 15; V: TRBV4-1; D: TRBD2; J: TRBJ2-7; size: NA; CDR3: CASSQFGGGTYEQYF; DNA: TGCGCCAGCAGCCAGTTTGGGGGGGGAACCTACGAGCAGTACTTC
length: 18; V: TRBV9; D: NA; J: TRBJ1-4; size: NA; CDR3: CASSAQPFSGPSGGKLFF; DNA: TGTGCCAGCAGCGCGCAGCCTTTCTCAGGTCCCTCCGGAGGAAAACTGTTTTTT
length: 17; V: TRBV13; D: TRBD1; J: TRBJ1-3; size: NA; CDR3: CASSFLKGQGSGNTIYF; DNA: TGTGCCAGCAGCTTCCTTAAGGGACAGGGGTCTGGAAACACCATATATTTT
length: 14; V: TRBV7-3; D: NA; J: TRBJ1-2; size: NA; CDR3: CASSLGNREYGYTF; DNA: TGTGCCAGCAGCTTAGGGAACAGGGAATATGGCTACACCTTC
length: 14; V: TRBV4-2; D: NA; J: TRBJ2-3; size: NA; CDR3: CASSQDRVWDTQYF; DNA: TGTGCCAGCAGCCAAGACAGGGTGTGGGATACGCAGTATTTT
length: 14; V: TRBV5-5; D: TRBD1; J: TRBJ1-6; size: NA; CDR3: CASSFRDSHSPLHF; DNA: TGTGCCAGCAGCTTCCGGGACAGTCATTCACCCCTCCACTTT
length: 16; V: TRBV20-1; D: NA; J: TRBJ2-6; size: NA; CDR3: CSASQGATSGANVLTF; DNA: TGCAGTGCTAGTCAGGGCGCGACGTCTGGGGCCAACGTCCTGACTTTC
length: 14; V: TRBV18; D: NA; J: TRBJ1-6; size: NA; CDR3: CASSMDLAGSPLHF; DNA: TGTGCCAGCTCTATGGACCTGGCGGGTTCACCCCTCCACTTT
length: 16; V: TRBV9; D: NA; J: TRBJ1-2; size: NA; CDR3: CASSVGWATALYGYTF; DNA: TGTGCCAGCAGCGTAGGCTGGGCCACCGCCCTCTATGGCTACACCTTC
length: 17; V: TRBV7-9; D: NA; J: TRBJ2-6; size: NA; CDR3: CASSLEVGVSGANVLTF; DNA: TGTGCCAGCAGCTTAGAAGTTGGGGTCTCTGGGGCCAACGTCCTGACTTTC
length: 13; V: TRBV29-1; D: NA; J: TRBJ2-2; size: NA; CDR3: CSVNEGGTGELFF; DNA: TGCAGCGTTAACGAGGGGGGGACCGGGGAGCTGTTTTTT
length: 19; V: TRBV28; D: TRBD2; J: TRBJ2-2; size: NA; CDR3: CASRLTVFLAGDDTGELFF; DNA: TGTGCCAGCAGGCTTACCGTATTTTTAGCGGGAGATGACACCGGGGAGCTGTTTTTT
length: 14; V: TRBV4-3; D: NA; J: TRBJ1-1; size: few; CDR3: CASSQVIRAAEAFF; DNA: TGCGCCAGCAGCCAAGTTATTAGGGCAGCTGAAGCTTTCTTT
length: 18; V: TRBV4-1; D: TRBD1; J: TRBJ1-2; size: NA; CDR3: CASSQVGTGGAIGYGYTF; DNA: TGCGCCAGCAGCCAAGTCGGGACAGGGGGCGCGATAGGATATGGCTACACCTTC
length: 13; V: TRBV19; D: NA; J: TRBJ1-4; size: NA; CDR3: CASSIQGGEKLFF; DNA: TGTGCCAGTAGTATACAGGGAGGGGAAAAACTGTTTTTT
length: 13; V: TRBV28; D: TRBD1; J: TRBJ2-1; size: NA; CDR3: CASSDRGRDEQFF; DNA: TGTGCCAGCAGTGACAGGGGGAGGGATGAGCAGTTCTTC
length: 14; V: TRBV20-1; D: TRBD2; J: TRBJ2-7; size: NA; CDR3: CSASVLAGSYEQYF; DNA: TGCAGTGCTAGTGTCCTAGCGGGCTCCTACGAGCAGTACTTC
length: 15; V: TRBV27; D: TRBD1; J: TRBJ2-3; size: NA; CDR3: CASSFNRGYTDTQYF; DNA: TGTGCCAGCAGTTTCAACAGGGGATACACAGATACGCAGTATTTT
length: 16; V: TRBV5-1; D: NA; J: TRBJ2-1; size: once; CDR3: CASSLRGGLSYNEQFF; DNA: TGCGCCAGCAGCTTGAGAGGCGGCCTATCCTACAATGAGCAGTTCTTC
length: 15; V: TRBV27; D: TRBD1; J: TRBJ1-5; size: NA; CDR3: CASSRQGLGNQPQHF; DNA: TGTGCCAGCAGTCGACAGGGCTTGGGCAATCAGCCCCAGCATTTT
length: 14; V: TRBV3-1/TRBV3-2; D: NA; J: TRBJ1-6; size: NA; CDR3: CASSQDQGWSPLHF; DNA: TGTGCCAGCAGCCAAGACCAGGGATGGTCACCCCTCCACTTT
length: 16; V: TRBV12-5; D: TRBD1; J: TRBJ1-2; size: once; CDR3: CASALRILTGLHGYTF; DNA: TGTGCTAGTGCCTTGCGGATATTGACAGGGCTTCATGGCTACACCTTC
length: 17; V: TRBV6-2/TRBV6-3; D: NA; J: TRBJ2-2; size: NA; CDR3: CASSSIRVVEGTGELFF; DNA: TGTGCCAGCAGTTCGATCCGGGTCGTTGAGGGCACCGGGGAGCTGTTTTTT
length: 14; V: TRBV30; D: NA; J: TRBJ2-1; size: NA; CDR3: CAWSVRLTYNEQFF; DNA: TGTGCCTGGAGTGTACGCCTTACCTACAATGAGCAGTTCTTC
length: 17; V: TRBV12-5; D: NA; J: TRBJ1-4; size: NA; CDR3: CASGLSLRAKGNEKLFF; DNA: TGTGCTAGTGGTTTGAGTTTGAGGGCCAAAGGGAATGAAAAACTGTTTTTT
length: 16; V: TRBV2; D: NA; J: TRBJ1-2; size: once; CDR3: CASSTGRSASNYGYTF; DNA: TGTGCCAGCAGCACAGGGAGATCGGCAAGTAACTATGGCTACACCTTC
length: 18; V: TRBV25-1; D: TRBD1; J: TRBJ2-3; size: NA; CDR3: CASSPQTGAPSSTDTQYF; DNA: TGTGCCAGCAGTCCCCAGACAGGGGCACCCTCTAGCACAGATACGCAGTATTTT
length: 14; V: TRBV6-5; D: TRBD2; J: TRBJ2-2; size: NA; CDR3: CASSSVGGAGELFF; DNA: TGTGCCAGCAGTTCAGTGGGGGGGGCCGGGGAGCTGTTTTTT
length: 12; V: TRBV5-6; D: NA; J: TRBJ1-2; size: once; CDR3: CASSLEGYGYTF; DNA: TGTGCCAGCAGCTTGGAGGGGTATGGCTACACCTTC
length: 16; V: TRBV30; D: TRBD2; J: TRBJ2-1; size: NA; CDR3: CAWISRLAGTYNEQFF; DNA: TGTGCCTGGATATCGAGACTAGCGGGAACCTACAATGAGCAGTTCTTC